This T cell receptor beta chain was identified during a study of OX40 agonist ivuxolimab in advanced cancers. Whole-study findings and limits: On average, CD8+ T cells showed a greater number of expanded clones than CD4+.

The germline V and J ends were trimmed by 1 base and 4 bases, with 11 bases remaining between them. There are 14 residues in the CDR3. Germline V lookup: CDR1 SGHAT, CDR2 FQNNGV. Enrollment shut out patients with autoimmune disease history or systemic immunosuppression. Profiled with immunoSEQ multiplex PCR; TCRdb holds only in-frame clones, not every one. The sample lists 10,000 to 15,000 clones, 70% to 85% occurring once. Worth noting for this clone: Antigen specificity is unknown.

The sample consisted of CD4+ or CD8+ T cells sorted from blood, taken in a trial of the OX40 agonist ivuxolimab. The receptor comes from an adult with an advanced solid tumor such as melanoma, head and neck, liver or kidney cancer. This chain joins TRBV11-2 and TRBJ2-7; a weak D match, TRBD2 (6 bases). The CDR3 spells CASSLGPGTYEQYF. The CDR3 DNA reads as TGTGCCAGCAGCTTAGGTCCAGGGACTTACGAGCAGTACTTC.